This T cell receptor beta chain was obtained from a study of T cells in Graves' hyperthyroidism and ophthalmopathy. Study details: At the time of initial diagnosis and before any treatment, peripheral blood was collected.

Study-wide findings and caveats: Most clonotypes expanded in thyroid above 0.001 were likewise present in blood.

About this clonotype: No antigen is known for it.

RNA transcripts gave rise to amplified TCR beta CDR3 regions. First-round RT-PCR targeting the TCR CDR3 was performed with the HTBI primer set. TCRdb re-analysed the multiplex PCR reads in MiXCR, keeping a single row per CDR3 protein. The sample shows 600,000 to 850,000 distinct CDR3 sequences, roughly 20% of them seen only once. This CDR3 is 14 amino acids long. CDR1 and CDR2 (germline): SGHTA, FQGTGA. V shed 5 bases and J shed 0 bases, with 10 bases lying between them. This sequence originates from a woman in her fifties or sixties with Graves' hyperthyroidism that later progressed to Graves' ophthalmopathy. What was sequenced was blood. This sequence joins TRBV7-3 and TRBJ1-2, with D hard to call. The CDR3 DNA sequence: TGTGCCAGCAGCCCCGGCCCGGCTAACTATGGCTACACCTTC. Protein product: CASSPGPANYGYTF.